This TCR beta chain is drawn from a study of blood T cell repertoires in COVID-19. The wider study: COVID-19 samples from acute and convalescent phases originated in the United States, Italy and Spain.

V lost 4 bases and J 0 bases, leaving 17 bases between the germline ends. The CDR3 is made up of 17 amino acids. CDR1 and CDR2 from the germline V gene are SGHRS and YFSETQ. Authors' analysis steps: Cell counts per sample came from amplifying reference gene primers. Some clones are missing from TCRdb's copy, which holds only in-frame ones; the method was immunoSEQ multiplex PCR. Clone size and the V and J calls come from that table; the DNA yielded D and trimming. The repertoire holds under 300,000 clones, with around three quarters as singletons. The receptor's source is a woman of 80 years or more with acute or convalescent COVID-19. This chain joins TRBV5-1 and TRBJ2-1; D gene ambiguous. The sequenced sample consisted of peripheral blood. Here the CDR3 DNA reads TGCGCCAGCAGCCCCCCACCGGGTCCTAGCTCCTACAATGAGCAGTTCTTC. Translating it yields CASSPPPGPSSYNEQFF.